A selection of T cell receptor beta chains follows, all from one sample in a study of siplizumab effects on memory and regulatory T cells. The protocol was immunoSEQ multiplex PCR, while the TCRdb copy is restricted to in-frame clones and leaves out a portion. The sample contains about 50,000 clones, 95% to 97% of which appear only once. The sample comprised naive CD4+ T cells sorted from blood. The receptor set was obtained from a human donor in good health. The CDR3 runs from the conserved cysteine through the conserved F or W. A D gene is named only where the DNA matches it firmly. A clone size is listed for some rows: how often the clone was seen (once, few, many), or a class if it is expanded.

abundance	d_gene	j_gene	v_gene	CDR3aa	CDR3nt
NA	NA	TRBJ2-3	TRBV9	CASSGDPLNSRTDTQYF	TGTGCCAGCAGCGGAGACCCTCTAAACTCGAGGACAGATACGCAGTATTTT
NA	NA	TRBJ1-1	TRBV5-4	CASSLSVTEDTEAFF	TGTGCCAGCAGCTTGTCCGTGACGGAAGACACTGAAGCTTTCTTT
NA	NA	TRBJ1-6	TRBV11-2	CASSGQNYNSPLHF	TGTGCCAGCAGCGGACAGAATTATAATTCACCCCTCCACTTT
NA	NA	TRBJ1-5	TRBV5-1	CASSGQPGQGNQPQHF	TGCGCCAGCAGCGGTCAGCCGGGACAAGGGAATCAGCCCCAGCATTTT
NA	NA	TRBJ2-1	TRBV5-1	CASSLEVWKFRGDNEQFF	TGCGCCAGCAGCTTGGAGGTGTGGAAATTTCGAGGTGACAATGAGCAGTTCTTC
NA	TRBD1	TRBJ1-5	TRBV19	CASSISGTGKNQPQHF	TGTGCCAGTAGTATCTCAGGGACAGGGAAGAATCAGCCCCAGCATTTT
NA	TRBD1	TRBJ2-7	TRBV6-6	CASSPIRDRAYEQYF	TGTGCCAGCAGTCCCATCCGGGACAGGGCCTACGAGCAGTACTTC
once	NA	TRBJ1-1	TRBV4-1	CASSQNSAGNTEAFF	TGCGCCAGCAGCCAAAACTCGGCGGGGAACACTGAAGCTTTCTTT
once	NA	TRBJ2-5	TRBV6-5	CASSRGGYQETQYF	TGTGCCAGCAGCCGAGGGGGGTACCAAGAGACCCAGTACTTC
NA	TRBD1	TRBJ2-7	TRBV28	CASSQGGQGADEQYF	TGTGCCAGCAGTCAGGGGGGACAGGGGGCGGACGAGCAGTACTTC
NA	TRBD2	TRBJ2-7	TRBV28	CASSPPAAGVSEQYF	TGTGCCAGCAGTCCTCCGGCAGCGGGAGTATCCGAGCAGTACTTC
NA	NA	TRBJ2-7	TRBV29-1	CSVFLAGLYREQYF	TGCAGCGTCTTTCTCGCGGGACTCTATAGAGAGCAGTACTTC
NA	NA	TRBJ1-4	TRBV27	CASSFDRRREKLFF	TGTGCCAGCAGTTTCGACAGGAGGCGGGAAAAACTGTTTTTT
NA	TRBD1	TRBJ1-1	TRBV7-8	CASSIGQGGTFF	TGTGCCAGCAGCATTGGACAGGGCGGTACTTTCTTT
NA	NA	TRBJ2-3	TRBV30	CAWRTNTDTQYF	TGTGCCTGGAGGACGAACACAGATACGCAGTATTTT
NA	TRBD2	TRBJ2-5	TRBV30	CAWTGTSGPQETQYF	TGTGCCTGGACCGGGACTAGCGGGCCGCAAGAGACCCAGTACTTC
NA	NA	TRBJ1-2	TRBV25-1	CASRNRAGSGYTF	TGTGCCAGCAGAAACCGGGCAGGGAGTGGCTACACCTTC
NA	TRBD1	TRBJ1-5	TRBV19	CASSRQGNSNQPQHF	TGTGCCAGTAGTAGACAGGGTAACAGCAATCAGCCCCAGCATTTT
NA	TRBD2	TRBJ2-1	TRBV5-1	CASSSGTSGRRGYNEQFF	TGCGCCAGCAGTTCCGGGACTAGCGGGAGAAGAGGCTACAATGAGCAGTTCTTC
NA	NA	TRBJ2-3	TRBV21-1	CASSQNATTVSTDTQYF	TGTGCCAGCAGCCAAAATGCGACGACAGTTAGCACAGATACGCAGTATTTT
NA	TRBD1	TRBJ2-3	TRBV5-6	CASSRTGADTQYF	TGTGCCAGCAGTCGGACAGGGGCAGATACGCAGTATTTT
few	NA	TRBJ1-5	TRBV7-9	CASSHDGPGHQPQHF	TGTGCCAGCAGCCACGACGGACCGGGGCATCAGCCCCAGCATTTT
NA	TRBD2	TRBJ2-5	TRBV5-4	CASSFPSGDQETQYF	TGTGCCAGCAGCTTCCCGAGCGGGGATCAAGAGACCCAGTACTTC
NA	NA	TRBJ1-1	TRBV5-1	CASSLNTEAFF	TGCGCCAGCAGTTTGAACACTGAAGCTTTCTTT
NA	TRBD2	TRBJ2-7	TRBV5-1	CASSRLGLVGEQYF	TGCGCCAGCAGCCGCCTGGGACTAGTCGGCGAGCAGTACTTC
NA	TRBD1	TRBJ1-5	TRBV19	CASSTQGGLYQPQHF	TGTGCCAGTAGTACTCAGGGGGGGCTTTATCAGCCCCAGCATTTT
NA	NA	TRBJ1-5	TRBV7-8	CASSIGTMDQPQHF	TGTGCCAGCAGCATCGGGACAATGGATCAGCCCCAGCATTTT
NA	TRBD1	TRBJ2-1	TRBV7-8	CASSLGGVQGSYNEQFF	TGTGCCAGCAGCCTAGGCGGTGTACAGGGGTCCTACAATGAGCAGTTCTTC
NA	TRBD1	TRBJ2-4	TRBV28	CASSLQTGDLVGYF	TGTGCCAGCAGCCTTCAGACAGGGGATCTTGTCGGGTACTTC
NA	NA	TRBJ2-1	TRBV21-1	CASSKVLRGTGDYNEQFF	TGTGCCAGCAGCAAAGTTCTGCGCGGGACAGGGGACTACAATGAGCAGTTCTTC
NA	NA	TRBJ1-1	TRBV6-5	CASRRGEDTEAFF	TGTGCCAGCAGGCGCGGGGAGGACACTGAAGCTTTCTTT
few	TRBD1	TRBJ2-7	TRBV4-2	CASSPFTGGSDEQYF	TGTGCCAGCAGCCCATTCACAGGGGGCAGCGACGAGCAGTACTTC
once	TRBD1	TRBJ2-1	TRBV5-1	CASSIQGALSGEQFF	TGCGCCAGCAGCATACAGGGGGCCTTGAGCGGTGAGCAGTTCTTC
NA	NA	TRBJ2-7	TRBV5-1	CASSIPTGTYEQYF	TGCGCCAGCAGCATACCCACAGGGACCTACGAGCAGTACTTC
NA	TRBD2	TRBJ2-1	TRBV7-3	CASSPTSVSYNEQFF	TGTGCCAGCAGCCCTACTAGCGTCTCCTACAATGAGCAGTTCTTC
NA	NA	TRBJ2-2	TRBV7-3	CASSVTQTGAGELFF	TGTGCCAGCAGCGTGACACAGACGGGAGCCGGGGAGCTGTTTTTT
NA	NA	TRBJ2-1	TRBV4-2	CASSRPGSSSYNEQFF	TGTGCCAGCAGCCGCCCTGGGTCGAGCTCCTACAATGAGCAGTTCTTC
NA	TRBD2	TRBJ2-5	TRBV19	CASSSWGRGETQYF	TGTGCCAGTAGTTCCTGGGGGAGGGGAGAGACCCAGTACTTC
NA	TRBD2	TRBJ2-3	TRBV7-9	CASSLPKAGRLTSTDTQYF	TGTGCCAGCAGCCTCCCAAAAGCGGGGCGCCTTACTAGCACAGATACGCAGTATTTT
NA	TRBD1	TRBJ1-6	TRBV30	CAWTHRGGGRNSPLHF	TGTGCCTGGACCCACAGGGGCGGGGGCAGAAATTCACCCCTCCACTTT
NA	NA	TRBJ2-7	TRBV5-6	CASSLTPYEQYF	TGTGCCAGCAGCCTCACCCCCTACGAGCAGTACTTC
NA	TRBD1	TRBJ1-6	TRBV7-8	CASSLGGQLNSPLHF	TGTGCCAGCAGCCTGGGGGGACAGCTTAATTCACCCCTCCACTTT
NA	TRBD1	TRBJ1-1	TRBV5-1	CASSYPRQGDTEAFF	TGCGCCAGCAGCTACCCACGACAGGGTGACACTGAAGCTTTCTTT
once	NA	TRBJ1-5	TRBV27	CASSSGRGHQPQHF	TGTGCCAGCAGCTCTGGCAGGGGCCATCAGCCCCAGCATTTT
NA	TRBD1	TRBJ1-4	TRBV5-5	CASSGQGASTEKLFF	TGTGCCAGCAGCGGACAGGGGGCGTCCACTGAAAAACTGTTTTTT
once	NA	TRBJ2-7	TRBV6-1	CASSAGIFYEQYF	TGTGCCAGCAGCGCCGGGATTTTTTACGAGCAGTACTTC
NA	TRBD2	TRBJ2-7	TRBV5-4	CASSLKAGGPYEQYF	TGTGCCAGCAGCTTGAAAGCGGGAGGGCCCTACGAGCAGTACTTC
NA	NA	TRBJ2-7	TRBV29-1	CSGSTGTGSYEQYF	TGCAGCGGTTCCACCGGGACGGGCTCCTACGAGCAGTACTTC
NA	TRBD1	TRBJ2-1	TRBV19	CASSGRQGVDEQFF	TGTGCCAGTAGTGGACGACAGGGGGTCGATGAGCAGTTCTTC
NA	TRBD2	TRBJ2-3	TRBV7-3	CASSLLGTSEDTQYF	TGTGCCAGCAGCTTATTAGGGACTAGCGAAGATACGCAGTATTTT
NA	NA	TRBJ2-1	TRBV6-5	CASRDSSAIEQFF	TGTGCCAGCAGAGATAGCTCGGCCATTGAGCAGTTCTTC
NA	NA	TRBJ2-5	TRBV2	CASSQNQETQYF	TGTGCCAGCAGTCAGAACCAAGAGACCCAGTACTTC
NA	TRBD1	TRBJ2-7	TRBV4-1	CASSLQDRAEQYF	TGCGCCAGCAGCCTTCAAGACAGGGCCGAGCAGTACTTC
NA	NA	TRBJ2-1	TRBV7-2	CASSLGTEQFF	TGTGCCAGCAGCTTGGGCACTGAGCAGTTCTTC
NA	TRBD2	TRBJ2-3	TRBV7-9	CASRYGGSTDTQYF	TGTGCCAGCAGGTACGGGGGGAGCACAGATACGCAGTATTTT